This is a list of T cell receptor beta chains from one sample in a study of tumor-infiltrating lymphocytes in oesophageal squamous cell carcinoma. In TCRdb, the PCR reads were re-called with MiXCR into one record per CDR3 protein. The sample holds 9,500 to 13,000 distinct CDR3 sequences; under 60% are singletons and the top ten take 35%. Sequenced material: esophageal tumor tissue. The source of these receptors is a male donor with esophageal squamous cell carcinoma. CDR3s include the opening cysteine and the closing phenylalanine or tryptophan. The D gene is left open where the match is weak. Size is omitted from some rows. Given values are once, few, many or a class for expanded clones.

clone_size,j_call,v_call,d_call,cdr3_aa,cdr3_nt
NA,TRBJ1-5,TRBV6-5,NA,CAAQRTSSNQPQHF,TGTGCCGCCCAACGAACAAGTAGCAATCAGCCCCAGCATTTT
NA,TRBJ1-1,TRBV28,NA,CASSHHGREAFF,TGTGCCAGCAGTCACCACGGCCGTGAAGCTTTCTTT
NA,TRBJ2-1,TRBV7-2,TRBD2,CASSPGTSGSYEQFF,TGTGCCAGCAGCCCAGGGACTAGCGGGAGCTATGAGCAGTTCTTC
NA,TRBJ1-4,TRBV6-8,NA,CASRAGASNEKLFF,TGTGCCAGCAGAGCAGGGGCCTCTAATGAAAAACTGTTTTTT
NA,TRBJ2-3,TRBV7-3,NA,CASSLGVSTDTDTQYF,TGTGCCAGCAGCCTTGGGGTGTCGACCGACACAGATACGCAGTATTTT
NA,TRBJ2-1,TRBV7-3,NA,CASSLIPLAEYNEQFF,TGTGCCAGCAGCTTAATCCCACTAGCAGAATACAATGAGCAGTTCTTC
NA,TRBJ2-3,TRBV12-3/TRBV12-4,TRBD2,CASSTSADTQYF,TGTGCCAGCTCAACTAGCGCAGATACGCAGTATTTT
NA,TRBJ2-1,TRBV7-6,NA,CASSFFQEADNEQFF,TGTGCCAGCAGCTTCTTCCAGGAGGCTGACAATGAGCAGTTCTTC
once,TRBJ2-1,TRBV7-2,NA,CASSLERQAAEQFF,TGTGCCAGCAGCTTAGAGCGGCAGGCCGCTGAGCAGTTCTTC
NA,TRBJ2-1,TRBV7-8,TRBD2,CASSYTTSGTYNEQFF,TGTGCCAGCAGCTATACGACTAGCGGAACCTACAATGAGCAGTTCTTC
once,TRBJ2-7,TRBV7-9,NA,CASSFAEGDKQYF,TGTGCTAGCAGCTTCGCTGAGGGAGACAAGCAGTACTTC
many,TRBJ2-5,TRBV19,TRBD2,CASRPAGNMGQETQYF,TGTGCCAGTAGACCAGCGGGAAATATGGGCCAAGAGACCCAGTACTTC
NA,TRBJ2-1,TRBV5-1,NA,CASSPGTYYNEQFF,TGCGCCAGCAGCCCAGGGACTTACTACAATGAGCAGTTCTTC
NA,TRBJ2-1,TRBV6-6,TRBD2,CASSYGAGGQNEQFF,TGTGCCAGCAGTTACGGAGCGGGGGGGCAGAATGAGCAGTTCTTC
NA,TRBJ1-4,TRBV28,TRBD1,CASSSEGQGEEKLFF,TGTGCCAGCAGTTCAGAGGGACAGGGGGAAGAAAAACTGTTTTTT
few,TRBJ2-5,TRBV7-2,TRBD1,CASSRSRTGGQTQYF,TGTGCCAGCAGCCGCTCCAGGACAGGGGGACAGACCCAGTACTTC
once,TRBJ2-5,TRBV6-6,NA,CASSERFQTQYF,TGTGCCAGCAGTGAAAGATTCCAGACCCAGTACTTC
once,TRBJ2-1,TRBV19,NA,CATKGRGALSEQFF,TGTGCCACCAAAGGGAGGGGGGCCTTGTCTGAGCAGTTCTTC
NA,TRBJ2-5,TRBV7-8,TRBD2,CASTLVGGGARETQYF,TGTGCCAGCACCCTAGTGGGCGGGGGGGCTAGGGAGACCCAGTACTTC
few,TRBJ2-7,TRBV12-3/TRBV12-4,TRBD2,CASSPETSGYEQYF,TGTGCCAGCAGCCCCGAGACTAGCGGCTACGAGCAGTACTTC
NA,TRBJ2-7,TRBV10-2,NA,CASSVRDPPLHF,TGCGCCAGCAGTGTCAGGGATCCACCCCTCCACTTC
NA,TRBJ1-1,TRBV7-3,TRBD1,CASSSDRATEAFF,TGTGCCAGCAGCTCTGACAGGGCCACTGAAGCTTTCTTT
NA,TRBJ2-7,TRBV7-6,TRBD2,CASSARGQWTSVYEQYF,TGTGCCAGCAGCGCCCGGGGACAGTGGACTAGCGTGTACGAGCAGTACTTC
NA,TRBJ2-3,TRBV7-2,TRBD1,CASSSYRGLGTDTQYF,TGTGCCAGCAGCTCTTACAGGGGGCTTGGCACAGATACGCAGTATTTT
many,TRBJ2-7,TRBV7-2,NA,CASSLVSRGGHEQYF,TGTGCCAGCAGCTTAGTCTCCAGGGGGGGACACGAGCAGTACTTC
NA,TRBJ2-5,TRBV12-3/TRBV12-4,NA,CASRPNRQAAGTQYF,TGTGCCAGCAGACCGAACCGACAGGCAGCGGGGACCCAGTACTTC
NA,TRBJ2-5,TRBV7-2,TRBD1,CASSLEGTANSPLHF,TGTGCCAGCAGCTTAGAGGGGACAGCAAATTCACCCCTCCACTTC
NA,TRBJ1-1,TRBV6-6,NA,CASSSSEGTEAFF,TGTGCCAGCAGTTCCTCTGAGGGCACTGAAGCTTTCTTT
many,TRBJ2-5,TRBV6-1,NA,CASRPGTHNQETQYF,TGTGCCAGCAGGCCCGGGACACACAACCAAGAGACCCAGTACTTC
NA,TRBJ2-7,TRBV7-6,TRBD2,CASSLAAGGRAGDEQYF,TGTGCCAGCAGCTTAGCGGCAGGCGGGAGGGCCGGAGACGAGCAGTACTTC
NA,TRBJ2-3,TRBV10-3,TRBD2,CAISERTSGRTDTQYF,TGTGCCATCAGTGAAAGGACTAGCGGAAGGACAGATACGCAGTATTTT
many,TRBJ2-1,TRBV7-8,NA,CASSRDGQSSYNEQFF,TGTGCCAGCAGCCGGGACGGTCAGAGCTCCTACAATGAGCAGTTCTTC
NA,TRBJ2-6,TRBV30,NA,CAWSVQINVLTF,TGTGCCTGGAGTGTCCAGATCAACGTCCTGACTTTC
many,TRBJ2-3,TRBV28,TRBD1,CASIEGAGGTDTQYF,TGTGCCAGCATCGAGGGGGCAGGGGGCACAGATACGCAGTATTTT
NA,TRBJ1-5,TRBV6-1,TRBD1,CASSPRRTGRNSNQPQHF,TGTGCCAGCAGTCCCCGTCGGACAGGGAGGAATAGCAATCAGCCCCAGCATTTT
many,TRBJ1-3,TRBV28,NA,CASSLLGGNTIYF,TGTGCCAGCAGTTTATTAGGCGGAAACACCATATATTTT
many,TRBJ2-7,TRBV2,NA,CASSDRGYTPSYEQYF,TGTGCCAGCAGTGACAGGGGCTATACCCCCTCCTACGAGCAGTACTTC
many,TRBJ2-5,TRBV20-1,TRBD1,CSAAGTGVSKGETQYF,TGCAGTGCTGCCGGGACAGGGGTTAGTAAAGGAGAGACCCAGTACTTC
NA,TRBJ1-1,TRBV7-2,NA,CASSLGGGRSTEAFF,TGTGCCAGCAGCTTAGGAGGGGGGAGGAGCACTGAAGCTTTCTTT
NA,TRBJ1-5,TRBV28,TRBD1,CASSPTGGANQPQHF,TGTGCCAGCAGTCCGACAGGGGGTGCAAATCAGCCCCAGCATTTT
medium-sized,TRBJ2-7,TRBV7-2,TRBD2,CASSFLAGPHEQYF,TGTGCCAGCAGCTTCCTAGCGGGTCCCCACGAGCAGTACTTC
many,TRBJ2-7,TRBV28,TRBD2,CATLAGGLYEQYF,TGTGCCACTCTAGCGGGAGGGCTCTACGAGCAGTACTTC